These 2 T cell receptor beta chains originate from one sample sequenced in a study of blood T cell repertoires in COVID-19. Some clones are missing from TCRdb's copy, which holds only in-frame ones; the method was immunoSEQ multiplex PCR. The repertoire holds roughly 200,000 clones, with around 85% as singletons. What was sequenced was PBMCs or T cells enriched from blood (not recorded which). The receptors shown here come from a woman aged 45-65 years in a cohort exposed to, infected with or recovered from COVID-19 (not recorded which).

In its sample, this clone was seen a few times. The chain recombines TRBV6-2 or TRBV6-3 with TRBJ2-3; no firm D call. Between the trimmed V and J ends, which lost 5 bases and 0 bases, there was a span of 9 bases. This CDR3 region has 14 residues. Germline V gene lookup returns CDR1 MNHEY and CDR2 SVGEGT. The CDR3 coding sequence is TGTGCCAGCAGTGCCGACACCAGCACAGATACGCAGTATTTT. Protein: CASSADTSTDTQYF.

This chain uses TRBV14 with TRBJ1-4; D possibly corresponds to TRBD1 (5 bases). Trimming removed 4 bases at V and 10 bases at J, with 19 bases between. Germline V gene lookup returns CDR1 SGHDN and CDR2 FVKESK. The CDR3 is 15 amino acids. CDR3 loop: CASSPPWGPGVKLFF. CDR3 DNA: TGTGCCAGCAGCCCCCCATGGGGCCCGGGGGTAAAACTGTTTTTT.